These 13 T cell receptor beta chains were all obtained from the same sample, sequenced in a study of blood T cell repertoires in COVID-19. Profiling relied on immunoSEQ multiplex PCR, and the TCRdb table lists in-frame clones only, not all of them. The profile shows 300,000 to 350,000 clones, 80% to 90% of them singletons. Sequencing was performed on PBMCs or T cells enriched from blood (not recorded which). Source of these receptors: a woman in her 40s with acute COVID-19.

This chain joins TRBV5-4 and TRBJ1-1; D might be TRBD1 (6 bases). Trimming pared 0 bases from V and 3 bases from J, leaving 9 bases between. This CDR3 is built from 14 residues. The V gene's germline CDR1 is SGHNT and CDR2 YYREEE (reference sequence). The CDR3 nucleotides read TGTGCCAGCAGCTTGGCTTCAGGGGACACTGAAGCTTTCTTT. Translated, it gives CASSLASGDTEAFF.

The chain combines TRBV11-2 with TRBJ2-4; D is unresolved. V lost 5 bases, J lost 3 bases, and 26 bases lay in between. Germline CDR1 reads SGHAT; CDR2 reads FQNNGV. The CDR3 contains 19 residues. CDR3 bases: TGTGCCAGCAGCCTTACCATCTCCCCCTCATCCCTAGTCAAAAACATTCAGTACTTC. As protein: CASSLTISPSSLVKNIQYF. Looking up the rest from reference TRBV11-2 and TRBJ2-4 gives the full variable domain: EAGVAQSPRYKIIEKRQSVAFWCNPISGHATLYWYQQILGQGPKLLIQFQNNGVVDDSQLPKDRFSAERLKGVDSTLKIQPAKLEDSAVYLCASSLTISPSSLVKNIQYFGAGTRLSVL.

The chain links TRBV27 to TRBJ2-1; no firm D call. V was shortened by 7 bases and J by 6 bases, with 22 bases between the two germline ends. CDR1 MNHEY and CDR2 SMNVEV come from the germline V gene (reference sequence). The CDR3 is 16 amino acids. CDR3 DNA sequence: TGTGCCAGCACCCCCACCCAACAAACACCAGGCAATGAGCAGTTCTTC. It encodes CASTPTQQTPGNEQFF.

This chain links TRBV28 with TRBJ1-2; a weak D match, TRBD1 (6 bases). The V end was cut by 5 bases, the J end by 4 bases, with 11 bases between. The length of the CDR3 is 13 residues. CDR1 is MDHEN and CDR2 is SYDVKM in the germline V gene. CDR3 region: CASSPGTLYGYTF. The DNA for the CDR3 is TGTGCCAGCAGTCCCGGGACACTCTATGGCTACACCTTC.

In nucleotides, the CDR3 is TGTGCCAGCAGCCAAGGGTTGGAGGGGGCAACTGAGCAGTTCTTC. It translates to CASSQGLEGATEQFF. This rearrangement joins TRBV3-1 (or the pseudogene TRBV3-2) to TRBJ2-1; D perhaps matches TRBD1 (7 bases). Trimming removed 1 base from V and 9 bases from J, with 16 bases in between. Germline V lookup: CDR1 LGHDT, CDR2 YNNKEL (reference sequence). CDR3 length equals 15 residues.

In this sample, this clone turned up once. This chain joins TRBV3-1 (or the pseudogene TRBV3-2) and TRBJ1-2; D may be TRBD1 (5 bases). Germline assignment: CDR1 LGHDT and CDR2 YNNKEL (reference sequence). This CDR3 has 16 residues. The germline V and J ends were trimmed by 1 base and 4 bases, with 16 bases remaining between them. Written as DNA, the CDR3 is TGTGCCAGCAGCCAAGCCGACCGGACGGGGGGCTATGGCTACACCTTC. It encodes CASSQADRTGGYGYTF.

The gene calls are TRBV4-2 and TRBJ2-1; 8 bases map to TRBD2. With V trimmed by 4 bases and J by 4 bases, 15 bases remained unmatched. This CDR3 region has 18 residues. Germline CDR1 and CDR2: LGHNA and YNFKEQ. The CDR3 sequence: CASSRTSSGGGVYNEQFF. The CDR3 nucleotides are TGTGCCAGCAGCCGGACAAGCAGCGGGGGTGGGGTTTACAATGAGCAGTTCTTC.

The CDR3, as DNA: TGTGCCAGCAGCCAAACCGGGACTTATAAAAACATTCAGTACTTC. Translation: CASSQTGTYKNIQYF. The chain couples TRBV14 to TRBJ2-4; TRBD2 is a possible D gene (6 bases). In germline, CDR1 is SGHDN, CDR2 FVKESK. The CDR3 contains 15 residues. Between the trimmed V and J ends, which lost 2 bases and 4 bases, there was a span of 12 bases.

The J gene is TRBJ2-7, the V gene TRBV9; 11 nucleotides align to TRBD1. V was pared by 3 bases and J by 0 bases, with 5 bases of the junction left unmatched. CDR3 length: 16 amino acids. Germline V gene sequence: CDR1 SGDLS, CDR2 YYNGEE. Written as DNA, the CDR3 is TGTGCCAGCAGCGCAACCGGGACAGGGGGCTCCTACGAGCAGTACTTC. Protein: CASSATGTGGSYEQYF. Based on the CDR3 plus reference TRBV9 and TRBJ2-7, the full variable domain is DSGVTQTPKHLITATGQRVTLRCSPRSGDLSVYWYQQSLDQGLQFLIQYYNGEERAKGNILERFSAQQFPDLHSELNLSSLELGDSALYFCASSATGTGGSYEQYFGPGTRLTVT.

This chain uses TRBV27 with TRBJ2-1; 11 bases map to TRBD1. This CDR3 contains 15 residues. Germline CDR1 MNHEY, CDR2 SMNVEV (reference sequence). V was clipped by 6 bases and J by 8 bases; unmatched bases: 9. The CDR3 reads CASSLRDRGMYEQFF. The CDR3 nucleotides are TGTGCCAGCAGCCTCCGGGACAGGGGGATGTATGAGCAGTTCTTC.

V and J are TRBV7-8 and TRBJ1-4; TRBD1 matches 7 bases. V gave up 5 bases and J gave up 5 bases; unmatched junction bases: 11. The V gene's germline CDR1 is SGHVS and CDR2 FQNEAQ. The CDR3 runs 16 residues. Here the CDR3 DNA reads TGTGCCAGCAGCCCCCAAACCCGCAGGGGGAATGAAAAACTGTTTTTT. Encoded protein: CASSPQTRRGNEKLFF.

The chain is built from TRBV2 and TRBJ1-1; D is ambiguous. Germline V gene data show CDR1 as SNHLY and CDR2 as FYNNEI. Trimming removed 8 bases from V and 3 bases from J, with 13 bases in between. CDR3 length equals 13 residues. The CDR3 protein is CASASRLDTEAFF. The CDR3 DNA reads as TGTGCCAGCGCAAGCCGTTTAGACACTGAAGCTTTCTTT. The variable domain in full, with the rest retrieved from reference TRBV2 and TRBJ1-1, is EPEVTQTPSHQVTQMGQEVILRCVPISNHLYFYWYRQILGQKVEFLVSFYNNEISEKSEIFDDQFSVERPDGSNFTLKIRSTKLEDSAMYFCASASRLDTEAFFGQGTRLTVV.

Turning to this clone: This CDR3 is also generated by other DNA sequences in the sample. This chain joins TRBV14 and TRBJ2-1, with TRBD2 matching over 8 bases. The V and J ends lost 0 bases and 0 bases, in that order; junction bases with no gene match: 1. The CDR3 extends over 16 amino acids. The V gene's germline CDR1 is SGHDN and CDR2 FVKESK. The CDR3: CASSQDSGDSYNEQFF. CDR3 DNA sequence: TGTGCCAGCAGCCAAGATAGCGGGGACTCCTACAATGAGCAGTTCTTC.